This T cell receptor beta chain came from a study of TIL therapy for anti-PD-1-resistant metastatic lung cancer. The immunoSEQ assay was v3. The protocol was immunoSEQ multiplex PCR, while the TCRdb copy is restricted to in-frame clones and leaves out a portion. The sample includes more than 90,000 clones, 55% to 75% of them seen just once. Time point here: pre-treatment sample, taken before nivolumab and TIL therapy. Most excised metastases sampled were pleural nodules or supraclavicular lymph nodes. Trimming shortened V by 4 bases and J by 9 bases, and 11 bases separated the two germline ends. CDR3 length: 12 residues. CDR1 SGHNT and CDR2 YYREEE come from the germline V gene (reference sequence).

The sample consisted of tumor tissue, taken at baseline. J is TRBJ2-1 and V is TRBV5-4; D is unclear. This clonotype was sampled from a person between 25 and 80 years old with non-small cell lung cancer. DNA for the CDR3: TGTGCCAGCAGCCTGACTTATAGTGAGCAGTTCTTC. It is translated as CASSLTYSEQFF.